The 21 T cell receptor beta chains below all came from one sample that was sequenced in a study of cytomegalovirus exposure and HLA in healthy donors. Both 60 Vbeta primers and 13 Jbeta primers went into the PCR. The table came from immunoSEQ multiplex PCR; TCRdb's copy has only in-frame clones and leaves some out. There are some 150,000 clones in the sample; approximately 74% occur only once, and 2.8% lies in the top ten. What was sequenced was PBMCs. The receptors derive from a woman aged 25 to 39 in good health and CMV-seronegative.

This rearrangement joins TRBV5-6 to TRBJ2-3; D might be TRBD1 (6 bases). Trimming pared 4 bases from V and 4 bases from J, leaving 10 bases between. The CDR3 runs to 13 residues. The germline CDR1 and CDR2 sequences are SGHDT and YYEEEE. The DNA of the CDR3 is TGTGCCAGCAGCAGGGACACGCCAGATACGCAGTATTTT. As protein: CASSRDTPDTQYF.

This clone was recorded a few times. CDR3 sequence (DNA): TGTGCCAGCAGCTCGACAGGGGCGGCCACTGAAGCTTTCTTT. This sequence encodes CASSSTGAATEAFF. The J gene is TRBJ1-1, the V gene TRBV7-2, with 8 nucleotides matching TRBD1. CDR3 length: 14 amino acids. Trimming removed 4 bases from V and 4 bases from J; junction bases left unmatched: 5. Germline CDR1 SGHTA, CDR2 FQGNSA.

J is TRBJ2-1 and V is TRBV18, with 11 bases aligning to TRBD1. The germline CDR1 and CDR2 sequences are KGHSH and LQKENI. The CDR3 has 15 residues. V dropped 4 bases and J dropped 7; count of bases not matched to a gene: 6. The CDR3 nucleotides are TGTGCCAGCTCACTCGGGACAGGGGGTCAGAATGAGCAGTTCTTC. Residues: CASSLGTGGQNEQFF. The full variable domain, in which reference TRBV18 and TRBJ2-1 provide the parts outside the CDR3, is NAGVMQNPRHLVRRRGQEARLRCSPMKGHSHVYWYRQLPEEGLKFMVYLQKENIIDESGMPKERFSAEFPKEGPSILRIQQVVRGDSAAYFCASSLGTGGQNEQFFGPGTRLTVL.

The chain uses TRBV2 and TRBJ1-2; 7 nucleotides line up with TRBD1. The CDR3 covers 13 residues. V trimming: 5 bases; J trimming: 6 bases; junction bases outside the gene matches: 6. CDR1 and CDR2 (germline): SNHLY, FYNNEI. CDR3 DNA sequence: TGTGCCAGCAGTTACGGACAGGACCATGGCTACACCTTC. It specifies CASSYGQDHGYTF.

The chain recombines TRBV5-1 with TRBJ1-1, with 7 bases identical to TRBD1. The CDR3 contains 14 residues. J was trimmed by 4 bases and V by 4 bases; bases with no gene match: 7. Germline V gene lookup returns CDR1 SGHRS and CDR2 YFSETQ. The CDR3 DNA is TGCGCCAGCAGCGCGGCGACAGGGTCCACTGAAGCTTTCTTT. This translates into CASSAATGSTEAFF.

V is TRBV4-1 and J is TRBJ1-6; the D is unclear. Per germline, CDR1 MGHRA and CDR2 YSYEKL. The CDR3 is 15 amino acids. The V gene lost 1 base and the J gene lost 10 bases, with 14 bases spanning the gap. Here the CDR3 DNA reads TGCGCCAGCAGCCAAGGCCCAGCGTCGGGGTCACCCCTCCACTTT. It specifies CASSQGPASGSPLHF.

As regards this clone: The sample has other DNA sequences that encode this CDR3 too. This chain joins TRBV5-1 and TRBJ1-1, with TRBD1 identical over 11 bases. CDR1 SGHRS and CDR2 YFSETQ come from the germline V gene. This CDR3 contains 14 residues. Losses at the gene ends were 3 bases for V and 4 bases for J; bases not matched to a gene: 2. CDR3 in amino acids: CASSSGTGGTEAFF. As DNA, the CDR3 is TGCGCCAGCAGCTCCGGGACAGGGGGCACTGAAGCTTTCTTT.

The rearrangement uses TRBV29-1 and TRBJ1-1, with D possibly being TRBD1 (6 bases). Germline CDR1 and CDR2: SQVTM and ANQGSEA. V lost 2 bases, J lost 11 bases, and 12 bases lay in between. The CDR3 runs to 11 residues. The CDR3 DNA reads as TGCAGCGTTGAAAGAGCTAGGGGGGCTTTCTTT. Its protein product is CSVERARGAFF.

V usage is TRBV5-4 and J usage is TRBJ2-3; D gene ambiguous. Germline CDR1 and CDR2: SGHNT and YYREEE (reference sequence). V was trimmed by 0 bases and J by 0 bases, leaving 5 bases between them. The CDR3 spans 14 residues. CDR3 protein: CASSLDLSTDTQYF. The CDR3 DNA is TGTGCCAGCAGCTTGGATCTGAGCACAGATACGCAGTATTTT.

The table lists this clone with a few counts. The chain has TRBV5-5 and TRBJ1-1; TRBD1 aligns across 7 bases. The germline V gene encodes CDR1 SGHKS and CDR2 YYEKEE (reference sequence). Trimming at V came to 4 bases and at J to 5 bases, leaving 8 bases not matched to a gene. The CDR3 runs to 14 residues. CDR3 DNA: TGTGCCAGCAGCGACTACAGGGGCTGGACTGAAGCTTTCTTT. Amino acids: CASSDYRGWTEAFF.

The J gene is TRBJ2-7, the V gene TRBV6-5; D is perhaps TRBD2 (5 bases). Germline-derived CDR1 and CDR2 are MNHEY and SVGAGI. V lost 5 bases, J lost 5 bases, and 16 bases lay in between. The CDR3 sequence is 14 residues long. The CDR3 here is CASSPYVGRNEQYF. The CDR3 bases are TGTGCCAGCAGTCCTTATGTAGGGAGAAACGAGCAGTACTTC.

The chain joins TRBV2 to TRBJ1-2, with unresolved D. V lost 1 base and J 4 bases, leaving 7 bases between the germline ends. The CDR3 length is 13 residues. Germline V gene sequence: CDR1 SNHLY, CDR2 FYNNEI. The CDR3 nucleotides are TGTGCCAGCAGTGAAGGCCCGGTCTATGGCTACACCTTC. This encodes CASSEGPVYGYTF.

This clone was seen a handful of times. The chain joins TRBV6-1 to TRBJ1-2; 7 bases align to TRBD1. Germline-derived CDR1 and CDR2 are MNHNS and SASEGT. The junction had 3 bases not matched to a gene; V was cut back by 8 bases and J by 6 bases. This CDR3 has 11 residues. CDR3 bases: TGTGCCAGCCAGGGGGATCATGGCTACACCTTC. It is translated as CASQGDHGYTF.

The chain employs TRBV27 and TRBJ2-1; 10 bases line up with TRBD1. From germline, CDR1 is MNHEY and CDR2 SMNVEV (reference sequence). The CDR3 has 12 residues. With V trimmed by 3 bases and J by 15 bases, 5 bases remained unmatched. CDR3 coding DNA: TGTGCCAGCAGTTTTTCCGGGACAGGGGTGTTCTTC. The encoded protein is CASSFSGTGVFF.

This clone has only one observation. Written as DNA, the CDR3 is TGTGCCAGCAGCGCGGGGGGGGGCACTAACTATGGCTACACCTTC. It codes for CASSAGGGTNYGYTF. This rearrangement joins TRBV9 to TRBJ1-2; tentatively, D is TRBD1 (6 bases). The CDR3 loop spans 15 amino acids. CDR1 is SGDLS and CDR2 is YYNGEE in the germline V gene. Trimming stripped 3 bases from V and 0 bases from J, with 12 bases between.

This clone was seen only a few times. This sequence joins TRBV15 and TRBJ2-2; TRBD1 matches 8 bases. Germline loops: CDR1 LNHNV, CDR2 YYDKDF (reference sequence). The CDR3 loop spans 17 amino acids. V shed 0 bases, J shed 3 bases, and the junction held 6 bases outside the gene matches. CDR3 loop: CATSRDRGTGYTGELFF. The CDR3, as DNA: TGTGCCACCAGCAGAGACCGCGGGACAGGTTACACCGGGGAGCTGTTTTTT.

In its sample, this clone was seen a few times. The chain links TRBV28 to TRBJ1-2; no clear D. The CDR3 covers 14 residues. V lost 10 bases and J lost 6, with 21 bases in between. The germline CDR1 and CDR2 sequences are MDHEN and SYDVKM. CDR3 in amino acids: CATWVQAYENGYTF. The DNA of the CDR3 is TGTGCCACCTGGGTTCAGGCCTATGAGAATGGCTACACCTTC.

In DNA, the CDR3 is TGTGCCAGCACCCACTCGGGTGAGTCCTACGAGCAGTACTTC. This gives the protein CASTHSGESYEQYF. The chain recombines TRBV6-6 with TRBJ2-7; D is undetermined. CDR3 length: 14 amino acids. V gave up 7 bases and J gave up 1 base, with 14 bases separating them. Germline-derived CDR1 and CDR2 are MNHNY and SVGAGI (reference sequence).

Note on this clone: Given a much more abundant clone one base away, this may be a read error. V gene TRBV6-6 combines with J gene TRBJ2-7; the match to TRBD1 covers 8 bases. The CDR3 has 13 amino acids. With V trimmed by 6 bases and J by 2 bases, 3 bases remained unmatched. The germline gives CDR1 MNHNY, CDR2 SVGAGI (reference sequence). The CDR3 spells CASSSRGPYEQYF. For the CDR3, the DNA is TGTGCCAGCAGCTCCAGGGGGCCCTACGAGCAGTACTTC.

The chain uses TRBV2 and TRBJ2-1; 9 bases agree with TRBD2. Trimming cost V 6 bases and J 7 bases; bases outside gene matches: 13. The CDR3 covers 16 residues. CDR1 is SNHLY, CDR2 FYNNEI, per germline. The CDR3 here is CASRIEGLALENEQFF. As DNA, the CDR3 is TGTGCCAGCAGGATAGAGGGACTAGCCCTTGAGAATGAGCAGTTCTTC.

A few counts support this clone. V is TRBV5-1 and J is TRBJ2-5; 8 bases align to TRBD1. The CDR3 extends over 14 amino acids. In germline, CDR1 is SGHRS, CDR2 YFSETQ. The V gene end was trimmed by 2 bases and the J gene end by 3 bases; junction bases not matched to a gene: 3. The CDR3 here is CASSFAGGEETQYF. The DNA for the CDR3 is TGCGCCAGCAGCTTTGCAGGGGGCGAAGAGACCCAGTACTTC.